This T cell receptor (beta chain) comes out of a study of control samples from healthy donors and cancer patients. Germline values: CDR1 MDHEN, CDR2 SYDVKM. Trimming cost V 2 bases and J 7 bases, with 6 bases left between them. This CDR3 is 12 amino acids long. TCRdb's copy holds only in-frame clones and misses some; the assay was immunoSEQ multiplex PCR. The sample has 95,000 to 100,000 clones, more than 75% seen once; the top ten hold approximately 2%. The chain is built from TRBV28 and TRBJ2-1; no firm D call. This sequence originates from a man between 60 and 70 years old in good health. The source material was blood. CDR3 residues: CASSLENNEQFF. CDR3 DNA: TGTGCCAGCAGTTTAGAAAATAATGAGCAGTTCTTC.